This record concerns one TCR beta chain sequence. This sample is part of a study of T cell responses to AZD1222 COVID-19 vaccine. Using immunoSEQ multiplex PCR, the repertoire was profiled, and TCRdb retains in-frame clones only, with some absent. Among roughly 140,000 clones, about 91% were seen once, and the ten largest hold 2% to 2.5%. V shed 5 bases and J 2 bases; nucleotides not matched to a gene: 26. This CDR3 has 21 residues. Germline V gene data show CDR1 as MNHEY and CDR2 as SMNVEV (reference sequence). The material was peripheral blood, obtained on day 0 of AZD1222 vaccination. This chain connects TRBV27 to TRBJ2-7, with 8 bases aligning to TRBD2. The source of this sequence is an adult in good health. The CDR3 DNA reads as TGTGCCAGCAGTACATGGCGAGGGCTAGCGGGCCACTCCCGCGGGGCCTACGAGCAGTACTTC. Translation gives CASSTWRGLAGHSRGAYEQYF.